The entry below describes one T cell receptor beta chain. This sample was included in a study of blood T cell repertoires in COVID-19. The cohort comprised adults aged roughly 18 to 90 years residing in about 25 US areas. All recovered Cohort 3 donors got two negative PCRs, got clearance, or saw symptom resolution. Source study methods: Estimated nucleated cell counts came from reference gene primer amplification. Using immunoSEQ multiplex PCR, the repertoire was profiled, and TCRdb retains in-frame clones only, with some absent. That table is the source of V, J and clone size, and D and trimming were worked out from the DNA. This table has some 250,000 clones, 70% to 90% appearing once. With 6 bases clipped from V and 1 base from J, the junction kept 3 bases outside the gene matches. Looked up from germline, CDR1 is WSHSY and CDR2 is SAAADI. This CDR3 comprises 14 residues.

The chain has TRBV10-2 and TRBJ1-2; 9 positions agree with TRBD1. The TCR comes from a man aged 18 to 29 who had recovered from COVID-19. The source material was PBMCs or T cells enriched from blood (not recorded which). The CDR3 region is CASRGTGSNYGYTF. The CDR3 DNA follows: TGCGCCAGCAGGGGGACAGGGAGTAACTATGGCTACACCTTC.